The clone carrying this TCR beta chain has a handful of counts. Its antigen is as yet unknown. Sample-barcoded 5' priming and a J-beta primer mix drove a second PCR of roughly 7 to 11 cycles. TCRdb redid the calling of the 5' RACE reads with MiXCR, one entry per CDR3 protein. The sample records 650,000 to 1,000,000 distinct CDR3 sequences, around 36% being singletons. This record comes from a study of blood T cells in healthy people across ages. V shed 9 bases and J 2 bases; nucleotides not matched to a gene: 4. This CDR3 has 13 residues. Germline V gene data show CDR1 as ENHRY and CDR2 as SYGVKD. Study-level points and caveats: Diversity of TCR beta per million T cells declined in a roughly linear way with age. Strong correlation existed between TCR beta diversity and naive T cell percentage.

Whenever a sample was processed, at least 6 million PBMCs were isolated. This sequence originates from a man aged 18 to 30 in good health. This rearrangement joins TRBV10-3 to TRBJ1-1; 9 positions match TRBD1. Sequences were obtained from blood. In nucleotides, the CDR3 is TGTGCCATGGGGACAGGGATAAACACTGAAGCTTTCTTT. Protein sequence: CAMGTGINTEAFF.